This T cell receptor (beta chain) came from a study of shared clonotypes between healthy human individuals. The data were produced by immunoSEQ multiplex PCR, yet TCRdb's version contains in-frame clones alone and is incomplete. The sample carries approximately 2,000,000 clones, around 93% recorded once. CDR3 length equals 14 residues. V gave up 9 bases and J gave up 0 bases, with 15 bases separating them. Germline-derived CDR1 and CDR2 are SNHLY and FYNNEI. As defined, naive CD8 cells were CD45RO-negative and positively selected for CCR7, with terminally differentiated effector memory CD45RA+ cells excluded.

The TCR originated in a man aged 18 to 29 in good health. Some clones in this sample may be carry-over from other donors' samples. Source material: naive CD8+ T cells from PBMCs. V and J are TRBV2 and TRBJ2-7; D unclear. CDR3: CARDFSPSSYEQYF. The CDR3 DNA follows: TGTGCCAGAGACTTCTCACCCTCCTCCTACGAGCAGTACTTC.